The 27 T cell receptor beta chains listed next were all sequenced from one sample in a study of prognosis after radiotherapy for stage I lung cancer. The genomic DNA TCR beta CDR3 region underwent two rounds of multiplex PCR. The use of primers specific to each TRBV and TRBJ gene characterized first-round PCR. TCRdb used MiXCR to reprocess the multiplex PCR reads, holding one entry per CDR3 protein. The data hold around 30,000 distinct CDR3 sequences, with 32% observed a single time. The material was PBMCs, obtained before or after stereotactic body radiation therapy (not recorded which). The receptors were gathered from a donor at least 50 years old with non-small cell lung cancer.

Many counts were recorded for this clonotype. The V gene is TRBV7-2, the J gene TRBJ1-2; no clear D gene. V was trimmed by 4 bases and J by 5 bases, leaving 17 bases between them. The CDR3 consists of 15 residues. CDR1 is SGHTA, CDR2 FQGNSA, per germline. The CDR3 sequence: CASSSSGTFGYGYTF. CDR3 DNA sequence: TGTGCCAGCAGCTCCTCGGGTACGTTCGGATATGGCTACACCTTC. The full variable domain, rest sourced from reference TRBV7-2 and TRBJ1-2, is GAGVSQSPSNKVTEKGKDVELRCDPISGHTALYWYRQSLGQGLEFLIYFQGNSAPDKSGLPSDRFSAERTGGSVSTLTIQRTQQEDSAVYLCASSSSGTFGYGYTFGSGTRLTVV.

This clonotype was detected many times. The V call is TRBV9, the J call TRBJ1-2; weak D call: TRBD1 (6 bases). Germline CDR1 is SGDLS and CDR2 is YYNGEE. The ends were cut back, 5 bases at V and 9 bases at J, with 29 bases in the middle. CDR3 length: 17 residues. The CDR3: CASSLAGQQIVGARYTF. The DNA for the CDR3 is TGTGCCAGCAGTTTAGCGGGACAACAGATAGTGGGGGCTCGCTACACCTTC. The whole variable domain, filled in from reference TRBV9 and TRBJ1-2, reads DSGVTQTPKHLITATGQRVTLRCSPRSGDLSVYWYQQSLDQGLQFLIQYYNGEERAKGNILERFSAQQFPDLHSELNLSSLELGDSALYFCASSLAGQQIVGARYTFGSGTRLTVV.

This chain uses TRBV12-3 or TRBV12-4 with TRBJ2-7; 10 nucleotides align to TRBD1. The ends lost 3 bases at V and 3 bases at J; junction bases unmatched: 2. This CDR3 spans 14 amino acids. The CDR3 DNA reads TGTGCCAGCAGTTTTGGGACAGGGGACTACGAGCAGTACTTC. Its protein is CASSFGTGDYEQYF.

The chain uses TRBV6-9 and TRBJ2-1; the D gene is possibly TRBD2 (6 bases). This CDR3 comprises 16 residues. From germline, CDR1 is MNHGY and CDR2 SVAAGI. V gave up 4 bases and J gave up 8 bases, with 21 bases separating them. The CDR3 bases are TGTGCCAGCAGTTCTAGACTAGTACCGTGGATATATGAGCAGTTCTTC. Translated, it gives CASSSRLVPWIYEQFF.

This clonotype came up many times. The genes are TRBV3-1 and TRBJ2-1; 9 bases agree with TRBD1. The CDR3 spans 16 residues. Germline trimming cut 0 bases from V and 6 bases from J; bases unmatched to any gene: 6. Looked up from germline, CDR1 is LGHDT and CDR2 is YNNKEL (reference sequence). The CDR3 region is CASSQEFVGQGNEQFF. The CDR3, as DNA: TGTGCCAGCAGCCAAGAATTCGTGGGACAGGGCAATGAGCAGTTCTTC.

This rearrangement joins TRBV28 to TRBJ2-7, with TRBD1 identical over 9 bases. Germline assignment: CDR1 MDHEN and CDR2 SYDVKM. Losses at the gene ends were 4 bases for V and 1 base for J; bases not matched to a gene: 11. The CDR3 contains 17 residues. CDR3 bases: TGTGCCAGCAGTTACCCGGGACAGGGATTCGGATCCTACGAGCAGTACTTC. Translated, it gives CASSYPGQGFGSYEQYF.

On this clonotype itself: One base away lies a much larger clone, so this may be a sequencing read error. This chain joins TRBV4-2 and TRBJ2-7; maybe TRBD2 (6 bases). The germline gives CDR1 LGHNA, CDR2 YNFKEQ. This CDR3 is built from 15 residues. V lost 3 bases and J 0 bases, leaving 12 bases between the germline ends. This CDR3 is CASSHPWEDSYEQYF. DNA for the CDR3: TGTGCCAGCAGCCACCCGTGGGAGGACTCCTACGAGCAGTACTTC.

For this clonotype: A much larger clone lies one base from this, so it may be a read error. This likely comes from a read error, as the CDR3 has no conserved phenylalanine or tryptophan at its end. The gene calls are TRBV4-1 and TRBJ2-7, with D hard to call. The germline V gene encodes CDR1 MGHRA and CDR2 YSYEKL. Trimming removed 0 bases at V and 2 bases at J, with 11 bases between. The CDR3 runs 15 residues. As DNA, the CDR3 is TGCGCCAGCAGCCAAGAAAGTGGATCTCCCTACGAGCAGTACTTA. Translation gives CASSQESGSPYEQYL.

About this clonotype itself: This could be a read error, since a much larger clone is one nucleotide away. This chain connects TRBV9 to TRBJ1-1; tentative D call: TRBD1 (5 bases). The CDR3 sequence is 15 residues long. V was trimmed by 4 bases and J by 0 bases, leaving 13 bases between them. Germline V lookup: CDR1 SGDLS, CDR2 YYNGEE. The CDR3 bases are TGTGCCAGCAGCCACCAGACAGCCATGAACACTGAAGCTTTCTTT. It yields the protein CASSHQTAMNTEAFF.

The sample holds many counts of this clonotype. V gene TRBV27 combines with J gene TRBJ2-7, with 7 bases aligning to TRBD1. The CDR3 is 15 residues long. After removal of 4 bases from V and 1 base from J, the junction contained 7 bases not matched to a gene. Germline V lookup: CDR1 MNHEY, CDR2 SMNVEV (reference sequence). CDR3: CASSSSYRGSYEQYF. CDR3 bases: TGTGCCAGCAGTTCGTCCTACAGGGGATCCTACGAGCAGTACTTC.

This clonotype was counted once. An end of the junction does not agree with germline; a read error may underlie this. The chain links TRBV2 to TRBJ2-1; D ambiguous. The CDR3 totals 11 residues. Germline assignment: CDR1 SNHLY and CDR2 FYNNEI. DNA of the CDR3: TGTGCCAGAAACCCCTACAGTGAGCAGTTCTTC. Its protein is CARNPYSEQFF.

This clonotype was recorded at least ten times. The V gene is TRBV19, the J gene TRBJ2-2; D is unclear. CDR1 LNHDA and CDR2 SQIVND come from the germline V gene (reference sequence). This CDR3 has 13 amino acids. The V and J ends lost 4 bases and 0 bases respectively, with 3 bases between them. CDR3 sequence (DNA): TGTGCCAGTAGTAATCCGAACACCGGGGAGCTGTTTTTT. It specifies CASSNPNTGELFF.

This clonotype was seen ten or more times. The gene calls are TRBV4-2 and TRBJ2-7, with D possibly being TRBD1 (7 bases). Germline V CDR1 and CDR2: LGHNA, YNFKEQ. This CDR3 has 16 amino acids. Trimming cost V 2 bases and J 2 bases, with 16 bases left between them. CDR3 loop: CASSQSLAGGTYEQYF. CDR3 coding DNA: TGTGCCAGCAGCCAATCGCTGGCAGGGGGGACCTACGAGCAGTACTTC.

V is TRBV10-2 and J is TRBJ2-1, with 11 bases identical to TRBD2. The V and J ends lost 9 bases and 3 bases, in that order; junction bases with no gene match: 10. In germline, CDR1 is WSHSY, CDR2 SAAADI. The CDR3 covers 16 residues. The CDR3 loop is CASKTSGEVFYNEQFF. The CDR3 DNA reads TGCGCCAGTAAGACTAGCGGGGAGGTCTTCTACAATGAGCAGTTCTTC.

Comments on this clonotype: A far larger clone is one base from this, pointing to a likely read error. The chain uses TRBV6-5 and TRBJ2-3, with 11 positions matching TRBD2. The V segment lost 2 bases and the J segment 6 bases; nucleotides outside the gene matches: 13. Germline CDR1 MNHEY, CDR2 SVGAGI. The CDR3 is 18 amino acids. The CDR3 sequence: CASSYPRLAGSPRDTQYF. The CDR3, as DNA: TGTGCCAGCAGTTACCCCCGACTAGCGGGGTCCCCTCGGGATACGCAGTATTTT.

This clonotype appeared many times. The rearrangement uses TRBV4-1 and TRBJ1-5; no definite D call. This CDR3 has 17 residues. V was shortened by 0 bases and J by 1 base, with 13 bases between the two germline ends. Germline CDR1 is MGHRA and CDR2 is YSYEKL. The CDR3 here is CASSQDSSGLSNQPQHF. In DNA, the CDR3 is TGCGCCAGCAGCCAAGATTCATCCGGACTCAGCAATCAGCCCCAGCATTTT.

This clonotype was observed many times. CDR3 in amino acids: CASPDAAFRLNLSTSGKYEQYF. In DNA, the CDR3 is TGTGCCAGCCCGGATGCTGCATTTCGTCTTAATTTGTCTACTAGCGGGAAATACGAGCAGTACTTC. This chain joins TRBV28 and TRBJ2-7; 10 bases agree with TRBD2. V gave up 8 bases and J gave up 4 bases; unmatched junction bases: 32. Germline assignment: CDR1 MDHEN and CDR2 SYDVKM. The CDR3 length is 22 residues.

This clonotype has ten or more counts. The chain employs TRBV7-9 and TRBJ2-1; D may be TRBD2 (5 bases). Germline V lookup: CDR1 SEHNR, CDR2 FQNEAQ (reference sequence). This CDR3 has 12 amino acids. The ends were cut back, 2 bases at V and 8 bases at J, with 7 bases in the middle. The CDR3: CASSLRGDEQFF. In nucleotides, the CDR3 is TGTGCCAGCAGCTTACGGGGTGATGAGCAGTTCTTC.

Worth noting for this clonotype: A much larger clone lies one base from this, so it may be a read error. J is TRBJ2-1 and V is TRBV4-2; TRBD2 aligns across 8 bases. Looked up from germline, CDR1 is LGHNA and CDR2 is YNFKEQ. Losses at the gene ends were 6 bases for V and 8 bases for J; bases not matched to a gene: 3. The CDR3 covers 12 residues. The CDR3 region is CASRHGRDEQFF. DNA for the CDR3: TGTGCCAGCAGACACGGGAGGGATGAGCAGTTCTTC.

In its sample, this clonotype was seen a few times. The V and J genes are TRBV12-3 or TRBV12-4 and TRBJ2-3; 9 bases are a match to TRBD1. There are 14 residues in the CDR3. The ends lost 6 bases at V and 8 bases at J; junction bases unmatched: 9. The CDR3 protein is CASSQTGGEVTQYF. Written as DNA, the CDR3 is TGTGCCAGCAGCCAAACAGGGGGCGAGGTTACGCAGTATTTT.

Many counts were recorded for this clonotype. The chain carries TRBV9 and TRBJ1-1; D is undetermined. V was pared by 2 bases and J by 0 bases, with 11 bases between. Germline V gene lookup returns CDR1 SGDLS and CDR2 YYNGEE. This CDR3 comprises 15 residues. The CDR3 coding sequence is TGTGCCAGCAGCGTGACCCCTGAGGTGAACACTGAAGCTTTCTTT. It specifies CASSVTPEVNTEAFF.

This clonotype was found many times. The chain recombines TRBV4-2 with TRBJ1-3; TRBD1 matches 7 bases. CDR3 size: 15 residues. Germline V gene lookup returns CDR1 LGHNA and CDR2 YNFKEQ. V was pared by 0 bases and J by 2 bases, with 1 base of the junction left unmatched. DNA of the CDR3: TGTGCCAGCAGCCAAGAGGGACAGCCTGGAAACACCATATATTTT. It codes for CASSQEGQPGNTIYF.

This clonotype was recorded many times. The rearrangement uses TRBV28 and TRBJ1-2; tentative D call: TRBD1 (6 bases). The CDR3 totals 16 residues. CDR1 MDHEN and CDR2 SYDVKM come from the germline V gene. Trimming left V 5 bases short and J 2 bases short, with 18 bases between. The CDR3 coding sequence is TGTGCCAGCAGTCACTCAGGGGCATCGTCGAACTATGGCTACACCTTC. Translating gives CASSHSGASSNYGYTF.

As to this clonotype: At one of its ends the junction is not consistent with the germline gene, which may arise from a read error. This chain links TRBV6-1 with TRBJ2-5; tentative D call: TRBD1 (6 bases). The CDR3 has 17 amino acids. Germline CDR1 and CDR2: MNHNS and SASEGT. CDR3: CSSSPPPWDTERDTQYF. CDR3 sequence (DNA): TGTTCCAGCAGCCCACCTCCCTGGGACACTGAAAGGGATACCCAGTACTTC.

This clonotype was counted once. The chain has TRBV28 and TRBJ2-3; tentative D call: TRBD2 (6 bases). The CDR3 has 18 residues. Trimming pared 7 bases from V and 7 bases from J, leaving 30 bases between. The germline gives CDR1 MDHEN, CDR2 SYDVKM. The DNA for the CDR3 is TGTGCCAGCACTCCCCCTCTAGGGCTAGCGAGTGCGACATATACGCAGTATTTT. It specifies CASTPPLGLASATYTQYF.

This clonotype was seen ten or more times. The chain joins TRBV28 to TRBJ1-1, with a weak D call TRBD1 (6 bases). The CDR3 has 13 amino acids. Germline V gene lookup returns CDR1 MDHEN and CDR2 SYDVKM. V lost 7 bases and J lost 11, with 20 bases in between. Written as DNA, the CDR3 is TGTGCCAGCACTTTTAGTGGGGGCTGGGGGGCTTTCTTT. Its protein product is CASTFSGGWGAFF.

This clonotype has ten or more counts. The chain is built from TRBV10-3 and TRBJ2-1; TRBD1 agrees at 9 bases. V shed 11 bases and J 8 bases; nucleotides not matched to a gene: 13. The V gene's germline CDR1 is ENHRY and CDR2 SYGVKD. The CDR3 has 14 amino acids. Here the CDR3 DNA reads TGTGCCGCCTCGGGGACAGGGCAGAGCGATGAGCAGTTCTTC. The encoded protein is CAASGTGQSDEQFF.